One sample yielded the 17 T cell receptor beta chains listed below, sequenced in a study of cytomegalovirus exposure and HLA in healthy donors. 60 Vbeta and 13 Jbeta primers were used in PCR. Profiling relied on immunoSEQ multiplex PCR, and the TCRdb table lists in-frame clones only, not all of them. Among over 100,000 clones listed, around 8.5% were seen once. Sequenced material: PBMCs. The receptors were sampled from a man aged 40-50 years in good health and CMV-seronegative.

The gene calls are TRBV5-4 and TRBJ1-4; 8 nucleotides line up with TRBD1. The CDR3 covers 15 residues. The germline CDR1 and CDR2 sequences are SGHNT and YYREEE (reference sequence). V trimming: 4 bases; J trimming: 2 bases; junction bases outside the gene matches: 4. CDR3 protein: CASSVGQGTNEKLFF. For the CDR3, the DNA is TGTGCCAGCAGCGTAGGACAGGGTACTAATGAAAAACTGTTTTTT.

The CDR3 DNA follows: TGTGCCAGCAGCTTAGGCGGGGGGCACGACAATGAGCAGTTCTTC. Amino acids: CASSLGGGHDNEQFF. The chain has TRBV7-9 and TRBJ2-1; TRBD2 matches 8 bases. Trimming removed 1 base from V and 5 bases from J; junction bases left unmatched: 4. The CDR3 extends over 15 amino acids. Per the germline V gene, CDR1 is SEHNR and CDR2 is FQNEAQ (reference sequence).

A few counts support this clone. This rearrangement joins TRBV5-1 to TRBJ1-1; D uncertain. CDR3 length equals 11 residues. Trimming cost V 0 bases and J 8 bases, with 5 bases left between them. The germline V gene has CDR1 SGHRS and CDR2 YFSETQ. DNA of the CDR3: TGCGCCAGCAGCTTGGGGCCAGAAGCTTTCTTT. Its protein product is CASSLGPEAFF. Looking up the rest from reference TRBV5-1 and TRBJ1-1 gives the full variable domain: KAGVTQTPRYLIKTRGQQVTLSCSPISGHRSVSWYQQTPGQGLQFLFEYFSETQRNKGNFPGRFSGRQFSNSRSEMNVSTLELGDSALYLCASSLGPEAFFGQGTRLTVV.

There are a few counts of this clone. The V gene is TRBV9, the J gene TRBJ2-1; 7 nucleotides agree with TRBD2. The germline gives CDR1 SGDLS, CDR2 YYNGEE. This CDR3 is 16 amino acids long. With 4 bases clipped from V and 5 bases from J, the junction kept 12 bases outside the gene matches. CDR3 DNA sequence: TGTGCCAGCAGCTCCCGAACTAGCGTGGTCAACAATGAGCAGTTCTTC. Encoded protein: CASSSRTSVVNNEQFF.

This clone has only a few counts. The genes are TRBV4-1 and TRBJ2-3; D is possibly TRBD1 (6 bases). Trimming cost V 2 bases and J 1 base, with 10 bases left between them. From germline, CDR1 is MGHRA and CDR2 YSYEKL. The CDR3 totals 15 residues. CDR3 protein: CASSQQWTGTDTQYF. The CDR3 DNA sequence: TGCGCCAGCAGCCAACAATGGACAGGCACAGATACGCAGTATTTT.

Here the CDR3 DNA reads TGTGCCAGCACCGTGGCTGGGCGGGGGGGCCTAGATACGCAGTATTTT. Protein product: CASTVAGRGGLDTQYF. The chain combines TRBV5-6 with TRBJ2-3; 9 positions match TRBD2. The CDR3 has 16 amino acids. CDR1 is SGHDT and CDR2 is YYEEEE in the germline V gene. Trimming cost V 6 bases and J 5 bases; bases outside gene matches: 13. Combining the CDR3 with reference TRBV5-6 and TRBJ2-3 gives the whole variable domain DAGVTQSPTHLIKTRGQQVTLRCSPKSGHDTVSWYQQALGQGPQFIFQYYEEEERQRGNFPDRFSGHQFPNYSSELNVNALLLGDSALYLCASTVAGRGGLDTQYFGPGTRLTVL.

This clone was detected only a few times. CDR3 protein: CASSSGGGSYNEQFF. As DNA, the CDR3 is TGTGCCAGCAGTTCCGGGGGGGGCTCCTACAATGAGCAGTTCTTC. This rearrangement joins TRBV2 to TRBJ2-1; 8 nucleotides match TRBD2. This CDR3 contains 15 residues. Trimming at V came to 5 bases and at J to 0 bases, leaving 3 bases not matched to a gene. Germline CDR1 is SNHLY and CDR2 is FYNNEI. The whole variable domain, remainder taken from reference TRBV2 and TRBJ2-1, is EPEVTQTPSHQVTQMGQEVILRCVPISNHLYFYWYRQILGQKVEFLVSFYNNEISEKSEIFDDQFSVERPDGSNFTLKIRSTKLEDSAMYFCASSSGGGSYNEQFFGPGTRLTVL.

The chain recombines TRBV4-1 with TRBJ1-5, with D possibly TRBD1 on 5 matching bases. This CDR3 comprises 16 residues. V was cut by 1 base and J by 0 bases, with 10 bases left in between. The V gene's germline CDR1 is MGHRA and CDR2 YSYEKL. DNA for the CDR3: TGCGCCAGCAGCCAAGTGGGGCTTGATAGCAATCAGCCCCAGCATTTT. Encoded protein: CASSQVGLDSNQPQHF.

The table lists this clone with a few counts. This chain uses TRBV6-1 with TRBJ2-7; D unclear. V was shortened by 0 bases and J by 3 bases, with 6 bases between the two germline ends. This CDR3 spans 13 amino acids. Germline V CDR1 and CDR2: MNHNS, SASEGT. As DNA, the CDR3 is TGTGCCAGCAGTGAAGCTGTTAACTACGAGCAGTACTTC. Translating gives CASSEAVNYEQYF.

J is TRBJ1-5 and V is TRBV27; D remains unclear. The ends were cut back, 0 bases at V and 6 bases at J, with 6 bases in the middle. Germline V gene sequence: CDR1 MNHEY, CDR2 SMNVEV (reference sequence). The CDR3 is 13 amino acids. CDR3 nucleotide sequence: TGTGCCAGCAGTTTATCAGGGAGTCAGCCCCAGCATTTT. Amino acid sequence: CASSLSGSQPQHF.

V gene TRBV2 combines with J gene TRBJ2-1; possible D gene TRBD2, 6 bases. Germline V gene lookup returns CDR1 SNHLY and CDR2 FYNNEI. Trimming took 7 bases from V and 6 from J, leaving 13 bases between them. This CDR3 has 13 amino acids. The CDR3: CASKAGQANEQFF. The CDR3 nucleotides are TGTGCCAGCAAGGCGGGGCAAGCCAATGAGCAGTTCTTC.

The V gene is TRBV6-1, the J gene TRBJ1-1, with TRBD1 matching over 7 bases. The CDR3 is made up of 14 amino acids. Per the germline V gene, CDR1 is MNHNS and CDR2 is SASEGT. V lost 2 bases and J lost 3; bases outside the gene matches: 3. The CDR3 sequence is CASSELQGYTEAFF. In DNA form, the CDR3 reads TGTGCCAGCAGTGAACTACAGGGGTACACTGAAGCTTTCTTT.

The sample holds a few counts of this clone. The CDR3 is CASSQDTPTSTDTQYF. CDR3 nucleotides: TGCGCCAGCAGCCAAGATACGCCCACTAGCACAGATACGCAGTATTTT. The chain joins TRBV4-3 to TRBJ2-3; no clear D. The ends were cut back, 0 bases at V and 0 bases at J, with 10 bases in the middle. The CDR3 consists of 16 residues. Germline loops: CDR1 LGHNA, CDR2 YSLEER.

This clone turned up a few times. The genes are TRBV30 and TRBJ2-5; 9 nucleotides agree with TRBD1. Germline V gene data show CDR1 as GTSNPN and CDR2 as SVGIG (reference sequence). The CDR3 runs to 13 residues. Unmatched junction bases numbered 4, after V lost 3 bases and J lost 5 bases. DNA for the CDR3: TGTGCCTGGAGGGACAGGGGACGGGAGACCCAGTACTTC. Amino acids: CAWRDRGRETQYF.

This clone showed up just a few times. The chain links TRBV27 to TRBJ1-2, with no clear D. With 5 bases removed from V and 1 base from J, the gap between germline ends came to 11 bases. The CDR3 runs to 14 residues. The germline V gene has CDR1 MNHEY and CDR2 SMNVEV (reference sequence). The CDR3 nucleotides read TGTGCCAGCAGTCCCCCGGGAGTTAACTATGGCTACACCTTC. Translating gives CASSPPGVNYGYTF.

A few counts support this clone. The J gene is TRBJ2-7, the V gene TRBV5-1; 8 positions match TRBD1. V shed 4 bases, J shed 7 bases, and the junction held 16 bases outside the gene matches. The CDR3 consists of 16 residues. Germline V gene sequence: CDR1 SGHRS, CDR2 YFSETQ. The CDR3 here is CASSPPWTGTIVEQYF. CDR3 nucleotides: TGCGCCAGCAGCCCGCCCTGGACAGGGACGATTGTGGAGCAGTACTTC.

The chain recombines TRBV4-1 with TRBJ2-1; 9 bases are a match to TRBD2. The CDR3 is made up of 16 amino acids. With 3 bases clipped from V and 7 bases from J, the junction kept 10 bases outside the gene matches. CDR1 is MGHRA, CDR2 YSYEKL, per germline. CDR3 sequence reads: CASSQQGGGARNEQFF. The CDR3 DNA is TGCGCCAGCAGCCAGCAGGGCGGGGGGGCACGTAATGAGCAGTTCTTC.